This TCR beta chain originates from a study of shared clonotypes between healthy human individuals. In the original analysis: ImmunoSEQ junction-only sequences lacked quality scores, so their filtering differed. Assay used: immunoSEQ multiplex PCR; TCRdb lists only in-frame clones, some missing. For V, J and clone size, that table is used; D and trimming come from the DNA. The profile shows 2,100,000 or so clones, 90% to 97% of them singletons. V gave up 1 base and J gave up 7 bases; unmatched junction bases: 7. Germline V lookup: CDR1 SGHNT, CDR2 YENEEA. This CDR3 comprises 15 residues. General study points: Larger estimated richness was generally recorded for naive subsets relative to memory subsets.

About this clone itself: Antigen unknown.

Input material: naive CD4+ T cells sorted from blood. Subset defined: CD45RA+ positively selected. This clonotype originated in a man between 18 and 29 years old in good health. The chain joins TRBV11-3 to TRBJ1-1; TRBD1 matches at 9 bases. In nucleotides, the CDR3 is TGTGCCAGCAGCTTAGGTCTACAGGGGGCCGATGAAGCTTTCTTT. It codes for CASSLGLQGADEAFF.